These 26 T cell receptor beta chains came from one sample sequenced in a study of blood T cell repertoires in COVID-19. Sequencing was performed with immunoSEQ multiplex PCR; in TCRdb, only in-frame clones are kept and a portion is missing. The repertoire holds 70,000 to 100,000 clones, with 70% to 90% as singletons. The sequencing input was peripheral blood. Source of these receptors: an elderly woman with acute or convalescent COVID-19.

J is TRBJ1-1 and V is TRBV28; a weak D match, TRBD1 (5 bases). This CDR3 is 15 amino acids long. From germline, CDR1 is MDHEN and CDR2 SYDVKM. With 5 bases removed from V and 1 base from J, the gap between germline ends came to 14 bases. The DNA for the CDR3 is TGTGCCAGCAGTCCTTCGGGTCAGGGGAACACTGAAGCTTTCTTT. Protein product: CASSPSGQGNTEAFF. The complete variable domain, with remaining parts taken from reference TRBV28 and TRBJ1-1, reads DVKVTQSSRYLVKRTGEKVFLECVQDMDHENMFWYRQDPGLGLRLIYFSYDVKMKEKGDIPEGYSVSREKKERFSLILESASTNQTSMYLCASSPSGQGNTEAFFGQGTRLTVV.

V usage is TRBV9 and J usage is TRBJ1-1, with 8 bases aligning to TRBD1. CDR3 length equals 17 residues. V was pared by 3 bases and J by 0 bases, with 10 bases of the junction left unmatched. Per the germline V gene, CDR1 is SGDLS and CDR2 is YYNGEE. CDR3 protein: CASSAHRGGAMNTEAFF. The DNA for the CDR3 is TGTGCCAGCAGCGCCCACAGGGGGGGGGCTATGAACACTGAAGCTTTCTTT.

The chain employs TRBV14 and TRBJ2-1; 7 nucleotides line up with TRBD2. J gave up 4 bases and V 1 base, and 1 base lay outside the gene matches. The CDR3 is 14 amino acids. Germline V lookup: CDR1 SGHDN, CDR2 FVKESK. The CDR3 DNA reads as TGTGCCAGCAGCCAAGCGGGGGGTTACAATGAGCAGTTCTTC. The encoded protein is CASSQAGGYNEQFF.

The chain couples TRBV5-6 to TRBJ2-5, with TRBD1 matching 11 bases. The junction had 10 bases not matched to a gene; V was cut back by 0 bases and J by 0 bases. CDR1 and CDR2 (germline): SGHDT, YYEEEE. The CDR3 spans 19 residues. The CDR3 sequence: CASSLAGQGARLYQETQYF. Written as DNA, the CDR3 is TGTGCCAGCAGCTTGGCAGGACAGGGGGCAAGATTGTACCAAGAGACCCAGTACTTC.

The rearrangement uses TRBV4-3 and TRBJ2-7, with 7 positions matching TRBD2. Germline CDR1 LGHNA, CDR2 YSLEER. This CDR3 has 16 amino acids. V gave up 0 bases and J gave up 2 bases; unmatched junction bases: 7. The CDR3 nucleotides read TGCGCCAGCAGCCAAGACGGTACTAGCGTAGCCTACGAGCAGTACTTC. It specifies CASSQDGTSVAYEQYF.

CDR3 DNA sequence: TGCGCCAGCACCGAACAGACAGGGGTGAACACTGAAGCTTTCTTT. Amino acids: CASTEQTGVNTEAFF. J is TRBJ1-1 and V is TRBV5-1, with 8 bases lining up with TRBD1. Unmatched junction bases numbered 7, after V lost 6 bases and J lost 0 bases. Germline V gene lookup returns CDR1 SGHRS and CDR2 YFSETQ. CDR3 length: 15 amino acids.

The J gene is TRBJ2-2, the V gene TRBV12-3 or TRBV12-4; D ambiguous. V was cut by 6 bases and J by 6 bases, with 11 bases left in between. The CDR3 runs to 13 residues. CDR3 coding DNA: TGTGCCAGCAGCCCTAGGAGCTCCGGGGAGCTGTTTTTT. Translated, it gives CASSPRSSGELFF.

The rearrangement joins TRBV25-1 to TRBJ1-3; D is undetermined. CDR1 MGHDK and CDR2 SYGVNS come from the germline V gene. V was cut by 7 bases and J by 0 bases, with 19 bases left in between. There are 17 residues in the CDR3. DNA of the CDR3: TGTGCCAGCACCACCCGAAGTGCAGGCATCTCTGGAAACACCATATATTTT. This gives the protein CASTTRSAGISGNTIYF. Supplemented by reference TRBV25-1 and TRBJ1-3, the full variable domain reads EADIYQTPRYLVIGTGKKITLECSQTMGHDKMYWYQQDPGMELHLIHYSYGVNSTEKGDLSSESTVSRIRTEHFPLTLESARPSHTSQYLCASTTRSAGISGNTIYFGEGSWLTVV.

This clone is labeled medium-sized. The chain links TRBV4-1 to TRBJ2-7, with 8 bases that match TRBD2. The V and J ends lost 1 base and 1 base, in that order; junction bases with no gene match: 12. This CDR3 is 18 amino acids long. Germline assignment: CDR1 MGHRA and CDR2 YSYEKL. CDR3 region: CASSQGPSGQYISYEQYF. The CDR3 DNA reads TGCGCCAGCAGCCAAGGTCCTAGCGGGCAATATATATCCTACGAGCAGTACTTC.

The chain is built from TRBV18 and TRBJ1-1; D is uncertain. The CDR3 loop spans 14 amino acids. Trimming removed 5 bases from V and 5 bases from J, with 15 bases in between. Germline lookup yields CDR1 KGHSH and CDR2 LQKENI. CDR3 nucleotide sequence: TGTGCCAGCTCATTACAGACACGTTCGACTGAAGCTTTCTTT. Its translation: CASSLQTRSTEAFF.

J is TRBJ2-3 and V is TRBV30; 10 nucleotides match TRBD2. The germline CDR1 and CDR2 sequences are GTSNPN and SVGIG (reference sequence). This CDR3 has 17 residues. The V segment lost 4 bases and the J segment 0 bases; nucleotides outside the gene matches: 10. The chain's CDR3 is CAWTLPLLAGSTDTQYF. CDR3 bases: TGTGCCTGGACCCTTCCCTTACTAGCGGGGAGCACAGATACGCAGTATTTT. Looking up the rest from reference TRBV30 and TRBJ2-3 gives the full variable domain: SQTIHQWPATLVQPVGSPLSLECTVEGTSNPNLYWYRQAAGRGLQLLFYSVGIGQISSEVPQNLSASRPQDRQFILSSKKLLLSDSGFYLCAWTLPLLAGSTDTQYFGPGTRLTVL.

In its sample, this clone was seen once. The chain employs TRBV7-2 and TRBJ2-7; 11 bases are a match to TRBD1. The trim removed 5 bases at V and 7 bases at J, leaving 10 bases unmatched. The germline V gene has CDR1 SGHTA and CDR2 FQGNSA. The CDR3 spans 15 residues. The CDR3, as DNA: TGTGCCAGCAGCCTAAGGCGGACAGGGGGCGGGGAGCAGTACTTC. Residues: CASSLRRTGGGEQYF.

This sequence joins TRBV5-8 and TRBJ1-5; D uncertain. The ends were cut back, 5 bases at V and 0 bases at J, with 12 bases in the middle. The CDR3 contains 15 residues. The germline gives CDR1 SGHTS, CDR2 YDEGEE. The CDR3, as DNA: TGTGCCAGCAGTCGTGGGCACGTTAGCAATCAGCCCCAGCATTTT. Its protein product is CASSRGHVSNQPQHF.

The chain combines TRBV5-5 with TRBJ2-7, with 9 nucleotides matching TRBD1. The CDR3 is 12 amino acids. V gave up 3 bases and J gave up 10 bases; unmatched junction bases: 5. Germline CDR1 reads SGHKS; CDR2 reads YYEKEE (reference sequence). As DNA, the CDR3 is TGTGCCAGCAGCTGGACAGGGGAGGGTCAGTACTTC. Translated, it gives CASSWTGEGQYF.

V is TRBV5-6 and J is TRBJ1-2, with a tentative D call TRBD1 (6 bases). The CDR3 sequence is 12 residues long. Germline CDR1 SGHDT, CDR2 YYEEEE. Trimming shortened V by 4 bases and J by 13 bases, and 17 bases separated the two germline ends. This CDR3 reads CASSTDLRGSTF. CDR3 DNA sequence: TGTGCCAGCAGCACGGACCTCAGGGGCAGCACCTTC. The full variable domain, completed using reference TRBV5-6 and TRBJ1-2, is DAGVTQSPTHLIKTRGQQVTLRCSPKSGHDTVSWYQQALGQGPQFIFQYYEEEERQRGNFPDRFSGHQFPNYSSELNVNALLLGDSALYLCASSTDLRGSTFGSGTRLTVV.

The chain has TRBV6-5 and TRBJ2-7; 9 positions match TRBD1. The germline CDR1 and CDR2 sequences are MNHEY and SVGAGI. The V segment lost 6 bases and the J segment 2 bases; nucleotides outside the gene matches: 5. The CDR3 has 14 residues. CDR3 amino acids: CASRTGTGTYEQYF. CDR3 nucleotides: TGTGCCAGCAGGACAGGGACAGGGACCTACGAGCAGTACTTC.

The chain carries TRBV27 and TRBJ2-7, with D possibly being TRBD1 (5 bases). CDR1 MNHEY and CDR2 SMNVEV come from the germline V gene (reference sequence). Trimming stripped 5 bases from V and 2 bases from J, with 19 bases between. This CDR3 region has 16 residues. The CDR3 loop is CASSTFDRLVPYEQYF. In DNA, the CDR3 is TGTGCCAGCAGTACCTTTGACAGATTAGTTCCCTACGAGCAGTACTTC.

The chain uses TRBV10-3 and TRBJ2-2; possible D gene TRBD2, 6 bases. This CDR3 spans 14 amino acids. Germline V gene lookup returns CDR1 ENHRY and CDR2 SYGVKD. The V gene lost 8 bases and the J gene lost 1 base, with 11 bases spanning the gap. CDR3 coding DNA: TGTGCCATCGAACGGGGAGGGAACACCGGGGAGCTGTTTTTT. This encodes CAIERGGNTGELFF.

The J gene is TRBJ1-2, the V gene TRBV19; unclear D gene. The germline gives CDR1 LNHDA, CDR2 SQIVND (reference sequence). V was shortened by 2 bases and J by 6 bases, with 7 bases between the two germline ends. CDR3 length equals 12 residues. CDR3: CASSITRNGYTF. The CDR3 nucleotides read TGTGCCAGTAGTATAACGCGGAATGGCTACACCTTC.

This chain links TRBV5-1 with TRBJ1-2; a weak D match, TRBD1 (6 bases). Trimming stripped 0 bases from V and 4 bases from J, with 19 bases between. Per the germline V gene, CDR1 is SGHRS and CDR2 is YFSETQ. The CDR3 loop spans 17 amino acids. CDR3 coding DNA: TGCGCCAGCAGCTTGGACGTCAGGGGCGCCTTATCCTATGGCTACACCTTC. Its translation is CASSLDVRGALSYGYTF.

The chain combines TRBV18 with TRBJ2-7; a possible D gene is TRBD2 (6 bases). The V gene lost 2 bases and the J gene lost 2 bases, with 10 bases spanning the gap. The CDR3 sequence is 14 residues long. The germline V gene has CDR1 KGHSH and CDR2 LQKENI. CDR3 sequence (DNA): TGTGCCAGCTCACCAGGGGGACTCCCCTACGAGCAGTACTTC. Translating gives CASSPGGLPYEQYF.

The chain joins TRBV28 to TRBJ1-5; no firm D call. The germline V and J ends were trimmed by 2 bases and 1 base, with 6 bases remaining between them. Germline CDR1 MDHEN, CDR2 SYDVKM. This CDR3 is 14 amino acids long. The CDR3 reads CASSLDISNQPQHF. The CDR3 DNA is TGTGCCAGCAGTTTAGACATCAGCAATCAGCCCCAGCATTTT.

J is TRBJ1-4 and V is TRBV7-9; weak D call: TRBD1 (6 bases). Germline V gene data show CDR1 as SEHNR and CDR2 as FQNEAQ (reference sequence). The CDR3 spans 16 residues. With 2 bases removed from V and 4 bases from J, the gap between germline ends came to 14 bases. Written as DNA, the CDR3 is TGTGCCAGCAGCTTAAAGGTCGGACAGTTTAATGAAAAACTGTTTTTT. Its protein is CASSLKVGQFNEKLFF.

The chain employs TRBV5-4 and TRBJ2-1; 9 nucleotides line up with TRBD2. Losses at the gene ends were 3 bases for V and 9 bases for J; bases not matched to a gene: 4. The germline V gene has CDR1 SGHNT and CDR2 YYREEE (reference sequence). The CDR3 is 13 amino acids. CDR3 protein: CASSYGTSSEQFF. As DNA, the CDR3 is TGTGCCAGCAGCTACGGGACTAGCTCTGAGCAGTTCTTC.

The chain recombines TRBV21-1 with TRBJ2-7; TRBD1, the table's D call, lacks a check against the DNA. TRBV21-1 is an annotated pseudogene. The CDR3 runs to 15 residues. The CDR3 DNA is TGTGCCAGCAGCACCCCGTCAGACAGGGGTGGCGAGCAGTACTTC. Translated: CASSTPSDRGGEQYF.

The CDR3 sequence: CASRRQTNQPQHF. Written as DNA, the CDR3 is TGTGCCAGCAGGCGACAGACTAATCAGCCCCAGCATTTT. The chain joins TRBV12-3 or TRBV12-4 to TRBJ1-5, with D perhaps matching TRBD1 (5 bases). The CDR3 has 13 residues. Trimming removed 6 bases from V and 4 bases from J, with 10 bases in between.